This TCR beta chain was sequenced during a study of regulatory T cells in long-lasting Graves disease. General study results and limits: Limited sample numbers may have lowered accuracy.

Described time point: newly diagnosed GD, antithyroid drugs for less than 3 months. Researchers made the TCR library from RNA that was extracted from PBMCs. This clonotype was counted many times. Antigen specificity is unknown. According to the study, TCR beta libraries were built with iRepertoire HTBI primers and CDR3-region Arm-PCR. TCRdb re-called the multiplex PCR reads with MiXCR, one entry per CDR3 protein. The sample has a few hundred thousand distinct CDR3 sequences, about 10% seen once; the top ten hold 18%. The same data also contributed to another study, on T cells in Graves' hyperthyroidism and ophthalmopathy.

This sequence originates from a woman aged 18 to 35 with Graves disease. Material: peripheral blood mononuclear cells (PBMCs), obtained at new diagnosis, from a patient treated with antithyroid drugs.

The CDR3 reads CASSLSPHLTGLPGNYEQYF. In nucleotides, the CDR3 is TGTGCCAGCAGTCTTTCCCCGCATCTGACAGGGCTCCCGGGGAACTACGAGCAGTACTTC. The gene calls are TRBV7-2 and TRBJ2-7; 7 bases align to TRBD1. Trimming took 6 bases from V and 3 from J; bases not matched to a gene: 26. Germline V gene lookup returns CDR1 SGHTA and CDR2 FQGNSA. The CDR3 consists of 20 residues.